Here is one T cell receptor (beta chain) with its context. What it recognizes is unknown. This CDR3 has 13 residues. The germline V gene encodes CDR1 DFQATT and CDR2 SNEGSKA (reference sequence). V lost 1 base and J lost 4, with 11 bases in between. This specimen belongs to a study of CD8 T cells in ankylosing spondylitis. Regarding the study as a whole: Reportedly, disease-linked clones are significantly enriched in ankylosing spondylitis patients' matched synovial fluid. A motif in TCR beta, a set of about eight highly homologous variants, appeared characteristic of ankylosing spondylitis blood.

Quantitative barcoded 5'-RACE was used to prepare TCR beta libraries. TCRdb re-called the 5' RACE reads through MiXCR, storing one row per CDR3 protein. The sample includes a few hundred thousand distinct CDR3 sequences, about a fifth of them seen just once. This TCR came from a male donor with ankylosing spondylitis. V usage is TRBV20-1 and J usage is TRBJ2-7, with D possibly matching TRBD1 (6 bases). Sequenced material: blood, either unsorted or a sorted T cell fraction (not recorded which). CDR3 region: CSARGQGRYEQYF. CDR3 DNA: TGCAGTGCTAGAGGGCAGGGGCGATACGAGCAGTACTTC.